This TCR beta chain was identified in a study of control samples from healthy donors and cancer patients. Libraries were prepared by immunoSEQ multiplex PCR; TCRdb keeps only in-frame clonotypes and omits some of them. The sample yields under 65,000 clones, just over 85% seen once. The CDR3 has 16 amino acids. The V segment lost 2 bases and the J segment 3 bases; nucleotides outside the gene matches: 8. CDR1 and CDR2 (germline): LNHDA, SQIVND (reference sequence). The receptor comes from a woman between 45 and 60 years old with lung cancer. This rearrangement joins TRBV19 to TRBJ1-2; 8 nucleotides match TRBD1. What was sequenced was PBMCs. CDR3 loop: CASSISTGTGYYGYTF. CDR3 sequence (DNA): TGTGCCAGTAGTATATCCACCGGGACAGGTTACTATGGCTACACCTTC.